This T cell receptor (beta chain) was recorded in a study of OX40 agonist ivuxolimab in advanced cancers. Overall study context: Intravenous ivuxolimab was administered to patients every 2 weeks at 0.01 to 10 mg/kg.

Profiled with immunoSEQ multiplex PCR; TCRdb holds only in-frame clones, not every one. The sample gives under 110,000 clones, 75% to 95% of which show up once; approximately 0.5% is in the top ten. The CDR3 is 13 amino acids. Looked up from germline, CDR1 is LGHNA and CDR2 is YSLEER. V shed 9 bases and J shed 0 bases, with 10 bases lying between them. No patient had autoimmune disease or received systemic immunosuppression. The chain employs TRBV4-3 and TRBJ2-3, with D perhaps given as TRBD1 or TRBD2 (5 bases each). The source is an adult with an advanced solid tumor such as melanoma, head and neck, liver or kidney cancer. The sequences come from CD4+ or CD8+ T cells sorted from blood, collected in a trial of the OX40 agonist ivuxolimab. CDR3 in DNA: TGCGCCAGTGGGGGAGCTAGCACAGATACGCAGTATTTT. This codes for CASGGASTDTQYF.